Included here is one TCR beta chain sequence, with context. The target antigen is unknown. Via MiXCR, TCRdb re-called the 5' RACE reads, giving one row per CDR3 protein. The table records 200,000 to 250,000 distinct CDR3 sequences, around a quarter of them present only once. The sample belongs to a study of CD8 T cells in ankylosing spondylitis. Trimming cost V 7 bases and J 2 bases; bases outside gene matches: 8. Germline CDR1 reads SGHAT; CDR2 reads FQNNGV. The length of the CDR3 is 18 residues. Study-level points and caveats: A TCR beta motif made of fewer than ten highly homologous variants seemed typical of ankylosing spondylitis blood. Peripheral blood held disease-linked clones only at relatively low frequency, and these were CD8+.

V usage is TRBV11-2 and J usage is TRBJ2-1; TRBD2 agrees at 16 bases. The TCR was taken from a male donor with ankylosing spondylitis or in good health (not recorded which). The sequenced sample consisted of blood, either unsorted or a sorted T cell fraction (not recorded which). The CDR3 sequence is CASTGTSGRAKTYNEQFF. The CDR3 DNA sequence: TGTGCCAGCACGGGGACTAGCGGGAGGGCCAAAACCTACAATGAGCAGTTCTTC.